These T cell receptor beta chains were read from a single sample in a study of T cells in tumors and immune-related adverse events. TCRdb keeps only in-frame clones here, not all; method: immunoSEQ multiplex PCR. The sample has about 4,300 clones, 82% seen once. The material was skin tissue, obtained from a patient treated with anti-PD-1 therapy. The source of these receptors is a female donor with metastatic renal cell carcinoma. Each CDR3 is given with its conserved first and last residue. The order of the fields is CDR3 protein, CDR3 DNA, J gene, V gene, clone size, D gene. A D gene is named only where the DNA matches it firmly. Not all rows give a size; the values are once, few, many and, for expanded clones, a class.

CDR3aa: CASSLGGLSTDTQYF
CDR3nt: TGTGCCAGCAGCTTGGGGGGGCTCAGCACAGATACGCAGTATTTT
j_gene: TRBJ2-3
v_gene: TRBV5-4
abundance: .
d_gene: .

CDR3aa: CASSLDPGVYGYTF
CDR3nt: TGCGCCAGCAGCTTGGATCCGGGGGTTTATGGCTACACCTTC
j_gene: TRBJ1-2
v_gene: TRBV5-1
abundance: .
d_gene: .

CDR3aa: CASSEALRAPADTQYF
CDR3nt: TGTGCCAGCAGTGAAGCGCTTCGGGCTCCCGCAGATACGCAGTATTTT
j_gene: TRBJ2-3
v_gene: TRBV6-1
abundance: .
d_gene: .

CDR3aa: CASSLTPSDYSSGNQPQHF
CDR3nt: TGTGCCAGCAGTTTAACCCCGTCGGACTATTCTTCGGGCAATCAGCCCCAGCATTTT
j_gene: TRBJ1-5
v_gene: TRBV28
abundance: .
d_gene: .

CDR3aa: CASRPDWSSYEQYF
CDR3nt: TGTGCCAGTCGCCCGGACTGGAGCTCCTACGAGCAGTACTTC
j_gene: TRBJ2-7
v_gene: TRBV19
abundance: .
d_gene: .

CDR3aa: CASSRGLAGSYEQYF
CDR3nt: TGTGCCAGCAGCAGGGGACTAGCGGGCTCCTACGAGCAGTACTTC
j_gene: TRBJ2-7
v_gene: TRBV5-4
abundance: .
d_gene: TRBD2

CDR3aa: CASSGYAQGAYEQYF
CDR3nt: TGCGCCAGCAGCGGATACGCACAGGGGGCCTACGAGCAGTACTTC
j_gene: TRBJ2-7
v_gene: TRBV5-1
abundance: .
d_gene: TRBD1

CDR3aa: CASSGAGSGGHPSTDTQYF
CDR3nt: TGTGCCAGTAGTGGGGCGGGTAGCGGGGGGCACCCTAGCACAGATACGCAGTATTTT
j_gene: TRBJ2-3
v_gene: TRBV19
abundance: .
d_gene: TRBD2

CDR3aa: CASSSHRDRPSYEQYF
CDR3nt: TGTGCCAGCAGTAGCCATAGGGACAGGCCGTCCTACGAGCAGTACTTC
j_gene: TRBJ2-7
v_gene: TRBV2
abundance: .
d_gene: TRBD1

CDR3aa: CASSLGSYEQYF
CDR3nt: TGTGCCAGCAGCTTAGGCTCTTACGAGCAGTACTTC
j_gene: TRBJ2-7
v_gene: TRBV11-3
abundance: .
d_gene: .

CDR3aa: CASSFPAAGELWEQFF
CDR3nt: TGTGCCAGCAGTTTCCCGGCTGCGGGGGAGCTTTGGGAGCAGTTCTTC
j_gene: TRBJ2-1
v_gene: TRBV7-9
abundance: few
d_gene: TRBD2

CDR3aa: CASSLVGRAYSSYNEQFF
CDR3nt: TGTGCCAGCAGCTTAGTTGGTCGGGCTTACAGCTCCTACAATGAGCAGTTCTTC
j_gene: TRBJ2-1
v_gene: TRBV7-9
abundance: once
d_gene: .

CDR3aa: CASSSLAGGRYEQYF
CDR3nt: TGTGCCAGCAGCTCCCTAGCGGGGGGGAGATACGAGCAGTACTTC
j_gene: TRBJ2-7
v_gene: TRBV11-2
abundance: .
d_gene: TRBD2

CDR3aa: CASRIDSYTDTQYF
CDR3nt: TGTGCCAGCAGAATCGACAGCTACACAGATACGCAGTATTTT
j_gene: TRBJ2-3
v_gene: TRBV6-4
abundance: .
d_gene: .

CDR3aa: CASSQGGSNQPQHF
CDR3nt: TGCGCCAGCAGCCAAGGGGGAAGCAATCAGCCCCAGCATTTT
j_gene: TRBJ1-5
v_gene: TRBV4-1
abundance: once
d_gene: .

CDR3aa: CASSQDPSGGWDEQFF
CDR3nt: TGCGCCAGCAGCCAAGATCCTAGCGGGGGGTGGGATGAGCAGTTCTTC
j_gene: TRBJ2-1
v_gene: TRBV4-3
abundance: .
d_gene: TRBD2

CDR3aa: CASATGAGLAKNIQYF
CDR3nt: TGTGCCAGCGCAACGGGCGCGGGTTTAGCCAAAAACATTCAGTACTTC
j_gene: TRBJ2-4
v_gene: TRBV7-9
abundance: few
d_gene: .

CDR3aa: CASTPGGETQYF
CDR3nt: TGTGCCAGTACCCCAGGGGGAGAGACCCAGTACTTC
j_gene: TRBJ2-5
v_gene: TRBV19
abundance: .
d_gene: TRBD1

CDR3aa: CASSLYSNSNQPQHF
CDR3nt: TGTGCCAGCAGTTTGTATAGCAATAGCAATCAGCCCCAGCATTTT
j_gene: TRBJ1-5
v_gene: TRBV28
abundance: .
d_gene: .

CDR3aa: CASISLLGETQYF
CDR3nt: TGCGCCAGCATCTCCCTTCTCGGTGAGACCCAGTACTTC
j_gene: TRBJ2-5
v_gene: TRBV5-1
abundance: .
d_gene: .

CDR3aa: CATSRDYPDRSYAHEQYF
CDR3nt: TGTGCCACCAGCAGAGACTATCCAGACAGGTCTTATGCCCACGAGCAGTACTTC
j_gene: TRBJ2-7
v_gene: TRBV15
abundance: .
d_gene: .

CDR3aa: CASLGHSSGQPQHF
CDR3nt: TGTGCCAGCCTGGGACATTCCTCGGGTCAGCCCCAGCATTTT
j_gene: TRBJ1-5
v_gene: TRBV28
abundance: .
d_gene: .

CDR3aa: CASSLSGVTDTQYF
CDR3nt: TGTGCTAGCAGCTTATCGGGAGTAACAGATACGCAGTATTTT
j_gene: TRBJ2-3
v_gene: TRBV7-7
abundance: few
d_gene: .

CDR3aa: CATGKRGSYEQYF
CDR3nt: TGTGCCACAGGCAAGCGGGGTTCCTACGAGCAGTACTTC
j_gene: TRBJ2-7
v_gene: TRBV6-5
abundance: .
d_gene: TRBD2

CDR3aa: CASSPGQWDVNTGELFF
CDR3nt: TGTGCCAGCAGCCCCGGTCAGTGGGATGTGAACACCGGGGAGCTGTTTTTT
j_gene: TRBJ2-2
v_gene: TRBV11-2
abundance: .
d_gene: .

CDR3aa: CSSTTSGYNEQFF
CDR3nt: TGCAGCTCCACGACTAGCGGATACAATGAGCAGTTCTTC
j_gene: TRBJ2-1
v_gene: TRBV29-1
abundance: .
d_gene: TRBD2

CDR3aa: CASNPGASDYNEQFF
CDR3nt: TGTGCCAGCAACCCTGGGGCTAGCGACTACAATGAGCAGTTCTTC
j_gene: TRBJ2-1
v_gene: TRBV7-2
abundance: .
d_gene: .

CDR3aa: CASSIGDFLAFF
CDR3nt: TGTGCCAGTAGTATCGGGGATTTTTTAGCTTTCTTT
j_gene: TRBJ1-1
v_gene: TRBV19
abundance: .
d_gene: .

CDR3aa: CATLGWTGGQPQHF
CDR3nt: TGTGCCACTCTTGGGTGGACAGGGGGTCAGCCCCAGCATTTT
j_gene: TRBJ1-5
v_gene: TRBV27
abundance: few
d_gene: TRBD1

CDR3aa: CASSEGSSGTSGKGYLYEQYF
CDR3nt: TGCGCCAGCAGTGAGGGATCGTCGGGGACTAGCGGGAAAGGTTATCTCTACGAGCAGTACTTC
j_gene: TRBJ2-7
v_gene: TRBV10-1
abundance: few
d_gene: TRBD2

CDR3aa: CASSQGGTGNTIYF
CDR3nt: TGTGCCAGCAGCCAAGGTGGAACTGGAAACACCATATATTTT
j_gene: TRBJ1-3
v_gene: TRBV4-2
abundance: .
d_gene: .

CDR3aa: CASSSVRGLHYF
CDR3nt: TGTGCCAGCAGTTCCGTGAGGGGGCTTCATTATTTT
j_gene: TRBJ2-3
v_gene: TRBV6-5
abundance: few
d_gene: TRBD1

CDR3aa: CAAKQSSYNSPLHF
CDR3nt: TGTGCCGCCAAACAGAGCTCCTATAATTCACCCCTCCACTTT
j_gene: TRBJ1-6
v_gene: TRBV19
abundance: .
d_gene: .

CDR3aa: CASSSFSGTVDNEQFF
CDR3nt: TGTGCTAGCAGCTCCTTTTCCGGGACCGTAGACAATGAGCAGTTCTTC
j_gene: TRBJ2-1
v_gene: TRBV7-7
abundance: .
d_gene: .

CDR3aa: CASSLNLAGVNEQFF
CDR3nt: TGTGCCAGCAGTTTAAACCTAGCGGGAGTAAATGAGCAGTTCTTC
j_gene: TRBJ2-1
v_gene: TRBV27
abundance: .
d_gene: TRBD2